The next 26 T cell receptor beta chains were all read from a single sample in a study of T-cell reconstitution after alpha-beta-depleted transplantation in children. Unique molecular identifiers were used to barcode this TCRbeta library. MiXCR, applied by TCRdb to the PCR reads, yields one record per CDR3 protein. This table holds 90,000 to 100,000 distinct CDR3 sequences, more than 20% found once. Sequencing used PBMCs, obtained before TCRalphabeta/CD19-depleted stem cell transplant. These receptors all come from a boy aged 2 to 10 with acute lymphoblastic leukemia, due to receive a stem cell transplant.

In nucleotides, the CDR3 is TGTGCCAGCAGCTTTCCCCTAGCGGAGACCCAGTACTTC. This codes for CASSFPLAETQYF. The V gene is TRBV5-5, the J gene TRBJ2-5, with D maybe TRBD2 (6 bases). CDR1 SGHKS and CDR2 YYEKEE come from the germline V gene (reference sequence). This CDR3 is 13 amino acids long. Trimming left V 2 bases short and J 5 bases short, with 10 bases between.

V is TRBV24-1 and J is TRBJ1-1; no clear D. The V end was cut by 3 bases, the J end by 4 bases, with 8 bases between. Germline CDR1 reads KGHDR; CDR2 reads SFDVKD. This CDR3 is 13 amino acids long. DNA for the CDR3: TGTGCCACCAGTGATACAGCGGGCACTGAAGCTTTCTTT. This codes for CATSDTAGTEAFF.

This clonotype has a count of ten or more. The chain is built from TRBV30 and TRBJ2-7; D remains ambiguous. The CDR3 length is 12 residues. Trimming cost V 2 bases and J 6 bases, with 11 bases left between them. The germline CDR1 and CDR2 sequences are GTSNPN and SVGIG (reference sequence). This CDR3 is CAWSRRAVEQYF. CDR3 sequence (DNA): TGTGCCTGGAGTAGACGGGCCGTCGAGCAGTACTTC. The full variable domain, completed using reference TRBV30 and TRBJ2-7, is SQTIHQWPATLVQPVGSPLSLECTVEGTSNPNLYWYRQAAGRGLQLLFYSVGIGQISSEVPQNLSASRPQDRQFILSSKKLLLSDSGFYLCAWSRRAVEQYFGPGTRLTVT.

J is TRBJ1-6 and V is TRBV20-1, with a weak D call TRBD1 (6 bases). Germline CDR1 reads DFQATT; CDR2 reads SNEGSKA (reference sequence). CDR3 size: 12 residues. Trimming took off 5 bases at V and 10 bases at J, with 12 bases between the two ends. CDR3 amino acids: CSAGGGSSPLHF. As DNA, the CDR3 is TGCAGTGCTGGAGGGGGGAGCTCACCCCTCCACTTT.

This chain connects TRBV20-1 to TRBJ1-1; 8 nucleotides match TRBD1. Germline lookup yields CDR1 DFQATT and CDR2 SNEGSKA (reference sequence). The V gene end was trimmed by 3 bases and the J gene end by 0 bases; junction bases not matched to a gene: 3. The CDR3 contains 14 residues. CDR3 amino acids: CSARAGGLNTEAFF. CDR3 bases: TGCAGTGCTAGGGCAGGGGGCTTGAACACTGAAGCTTTCTTT.

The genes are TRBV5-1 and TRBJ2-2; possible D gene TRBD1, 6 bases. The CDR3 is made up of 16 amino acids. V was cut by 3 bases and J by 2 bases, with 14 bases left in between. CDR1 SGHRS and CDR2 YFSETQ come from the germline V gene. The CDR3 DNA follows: TGCGCCAGCAGCTGGGGCTCGACAGGAAACACCGGGGAGCTGTTTTTT. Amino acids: CASSWGSTGNTGELFF.

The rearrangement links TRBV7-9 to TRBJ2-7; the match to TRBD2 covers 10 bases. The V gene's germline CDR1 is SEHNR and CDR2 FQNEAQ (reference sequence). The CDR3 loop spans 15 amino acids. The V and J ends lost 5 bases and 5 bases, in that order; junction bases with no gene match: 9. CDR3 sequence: CASSPPLAGWDEQYF. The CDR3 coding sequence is TGTGCCAGCAGCCCCCCACTAGCGGGATGGGACGAGCAGTACTTC.

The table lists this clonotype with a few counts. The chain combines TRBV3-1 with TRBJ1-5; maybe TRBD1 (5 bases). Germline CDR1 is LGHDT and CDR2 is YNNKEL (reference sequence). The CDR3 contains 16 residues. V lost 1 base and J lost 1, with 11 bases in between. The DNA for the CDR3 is TGTGCCAGCAGCCAAGGGCGAAGGGGAAGCAATCAGCCCCAGCATTTT. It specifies CASSQGRRGSNQPQHF.

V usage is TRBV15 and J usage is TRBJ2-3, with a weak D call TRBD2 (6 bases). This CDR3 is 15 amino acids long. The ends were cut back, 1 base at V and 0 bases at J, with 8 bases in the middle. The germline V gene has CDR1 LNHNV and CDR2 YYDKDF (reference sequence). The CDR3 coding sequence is TGTGCCACCAGCAGAGCTGGGGGGAGCACAGATACGCAGTATTTT. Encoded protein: CATSRAGGSTDTQYF.

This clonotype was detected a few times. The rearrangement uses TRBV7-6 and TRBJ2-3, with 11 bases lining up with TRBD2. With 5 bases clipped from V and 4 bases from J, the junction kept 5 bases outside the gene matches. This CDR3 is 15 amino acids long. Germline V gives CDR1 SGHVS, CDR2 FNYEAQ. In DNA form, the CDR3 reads TGTGCCAGCAGCCCGGGACTAGCGGCTTCAGATACGCAGTATTTT. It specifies CASSPGLAASDTQYF.

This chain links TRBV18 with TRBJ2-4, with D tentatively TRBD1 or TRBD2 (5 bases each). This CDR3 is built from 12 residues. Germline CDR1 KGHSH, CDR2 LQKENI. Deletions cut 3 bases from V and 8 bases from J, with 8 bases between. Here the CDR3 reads CASSPGGDIQYF. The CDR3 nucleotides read TGTGCCAGCTCACCTGGGGGAGACATTCAGTACTTC.

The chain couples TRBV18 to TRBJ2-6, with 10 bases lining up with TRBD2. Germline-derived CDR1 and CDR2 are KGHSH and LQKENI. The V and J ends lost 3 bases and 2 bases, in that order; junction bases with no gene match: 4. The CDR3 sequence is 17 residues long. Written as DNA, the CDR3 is TGTGCCAGCTCACCGCCTAGCGGGGGTGCTGGGGCCAACGTCCTGACTTTC. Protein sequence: CASSPPSGGAGANVLTF.

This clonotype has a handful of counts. The CDR3 spells CASSFVVADTQYF. CDR3 DNA: TGTGCCAGCAGCTTTGTGGTGGCAGATACGCAGTATTTT. This chain uses TRBV7-2 with TRBJ2-3, with D uncertain. Germline V lookup: CDR1 SGHTA, CDR2 FQGNSA. The V and J ends lost 3 bases and 4 bases respectively, with 8 bases between them. The CDR3 runs to 13 residues.

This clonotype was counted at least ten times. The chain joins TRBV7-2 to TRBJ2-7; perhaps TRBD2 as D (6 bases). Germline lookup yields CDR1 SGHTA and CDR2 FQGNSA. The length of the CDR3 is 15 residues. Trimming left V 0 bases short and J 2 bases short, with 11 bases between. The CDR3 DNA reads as TGTGCCAGCAGCTTAGCGGGTAGCGGAGCCTACGAGCAGTACTTC. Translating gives CASSLAGSGAYEQYF.

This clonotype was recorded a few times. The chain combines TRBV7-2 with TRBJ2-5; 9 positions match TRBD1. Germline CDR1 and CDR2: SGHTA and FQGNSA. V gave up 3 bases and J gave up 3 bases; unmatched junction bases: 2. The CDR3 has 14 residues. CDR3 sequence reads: CASSFWTGEETQYF. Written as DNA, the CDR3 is TGTGCCAGCAGCTTCTGGACAGGGGAAGAGACCCAGTACTTC.

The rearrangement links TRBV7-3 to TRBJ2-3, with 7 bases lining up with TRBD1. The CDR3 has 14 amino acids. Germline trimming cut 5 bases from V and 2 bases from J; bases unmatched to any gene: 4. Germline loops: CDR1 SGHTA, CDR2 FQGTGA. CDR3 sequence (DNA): TGTGCCAGCAGCCAGGGACAGACCACAGATACGCAGTATTTT. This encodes CASSQGQTTDTQYF. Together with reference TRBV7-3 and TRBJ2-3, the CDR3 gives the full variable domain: GAGVSQTPSNKVTEKGKYVELRCDPISGHTALYWYRQSLGQGPEFLIYFQGTGAADDSGLPNDRFFAVRPEGSVSTLKIQRTERGDSAVYLCASSQGQTTDTQYFGPGTRLTVL.

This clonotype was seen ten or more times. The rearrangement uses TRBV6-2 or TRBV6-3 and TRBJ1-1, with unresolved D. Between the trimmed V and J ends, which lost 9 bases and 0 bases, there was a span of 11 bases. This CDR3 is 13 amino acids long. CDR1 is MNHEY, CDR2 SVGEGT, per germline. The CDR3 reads CASSQEMNTEAFF. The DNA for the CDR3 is TGTGCCAGTTCGCAGGAGATGAACACTGAAGCTTTCTTT.

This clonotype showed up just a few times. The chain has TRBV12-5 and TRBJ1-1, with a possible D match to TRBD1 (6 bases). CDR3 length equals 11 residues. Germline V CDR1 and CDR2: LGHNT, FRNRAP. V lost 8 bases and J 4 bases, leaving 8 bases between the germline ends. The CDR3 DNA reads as TGTGCTAGTTCACAGGGCACTGAAGCTTTCTTT. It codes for CASSQGTEAFF.

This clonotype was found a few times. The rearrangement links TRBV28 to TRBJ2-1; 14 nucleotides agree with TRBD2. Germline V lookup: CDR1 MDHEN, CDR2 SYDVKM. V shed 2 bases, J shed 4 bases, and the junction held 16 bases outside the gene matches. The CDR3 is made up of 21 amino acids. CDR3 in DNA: TGTGCCAGCAGTTTAACCCTCACCGGGACTAGCGGGAGAGGGGGTTACAATGAGCAGTTCTTC. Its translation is CASSLTLTGTSGRGGYNEQFF.

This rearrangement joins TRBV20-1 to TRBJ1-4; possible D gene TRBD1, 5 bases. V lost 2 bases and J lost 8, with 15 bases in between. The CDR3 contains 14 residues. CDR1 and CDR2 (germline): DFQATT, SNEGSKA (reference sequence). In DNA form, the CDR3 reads TGCAGTGCTAGACTCACAGGTGGATTCGAAAAACTGTTTTTT. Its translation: CSARLTGGFEKLFF.

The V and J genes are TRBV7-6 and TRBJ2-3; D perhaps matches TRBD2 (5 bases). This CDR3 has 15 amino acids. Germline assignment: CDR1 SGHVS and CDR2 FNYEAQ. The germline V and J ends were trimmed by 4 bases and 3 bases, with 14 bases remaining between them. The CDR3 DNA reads TGTGCCAGCAGCTCCGAACCATGGAGGACAGATACGCAGTATTTT. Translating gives CASSSEPWRTDTQYF.

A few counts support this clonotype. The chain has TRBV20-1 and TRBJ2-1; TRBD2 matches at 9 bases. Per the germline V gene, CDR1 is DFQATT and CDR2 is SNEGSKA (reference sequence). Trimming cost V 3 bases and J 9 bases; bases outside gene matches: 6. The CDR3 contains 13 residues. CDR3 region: CSARTSGGGEQFF. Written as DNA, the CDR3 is TGCAGTGCTAGGACTAGCGGAGGCGGTGAGCAGTTCTTC.

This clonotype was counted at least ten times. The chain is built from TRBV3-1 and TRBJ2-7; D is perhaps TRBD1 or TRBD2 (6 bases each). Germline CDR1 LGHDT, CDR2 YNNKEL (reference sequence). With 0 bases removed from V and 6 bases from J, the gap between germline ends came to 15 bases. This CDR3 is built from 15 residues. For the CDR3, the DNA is TGTGCCAGCAGCCAAGATCCGGAGGGGGGCCCCGAGCAGTACTTC. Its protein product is CASSQDPEGGPEQYF.

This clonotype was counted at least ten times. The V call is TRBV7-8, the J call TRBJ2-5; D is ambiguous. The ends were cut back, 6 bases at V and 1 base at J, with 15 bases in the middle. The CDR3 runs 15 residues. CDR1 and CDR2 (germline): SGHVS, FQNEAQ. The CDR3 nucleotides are TGTGCCAGCAGTCTATCTAACCGTTTCCAAGAGACCCAGTACTTC. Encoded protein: CASSLSNRFQETQYF.

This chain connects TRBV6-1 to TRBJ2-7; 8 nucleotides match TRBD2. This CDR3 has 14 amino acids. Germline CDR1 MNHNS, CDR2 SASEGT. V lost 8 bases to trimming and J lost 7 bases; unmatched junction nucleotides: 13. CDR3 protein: CASVGGGGLREQYF. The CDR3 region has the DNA TGTGCCAGCGTCGGGGGGGGCGGGCTCAGGGAGCAGTACTTC.

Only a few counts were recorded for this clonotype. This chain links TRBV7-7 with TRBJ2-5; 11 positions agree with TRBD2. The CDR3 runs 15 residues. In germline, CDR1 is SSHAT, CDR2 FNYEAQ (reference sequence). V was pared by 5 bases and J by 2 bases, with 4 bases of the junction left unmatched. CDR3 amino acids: CASSQGLADQETQYF. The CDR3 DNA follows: TGTGCCAGCAGCCAGGGACTAGCGGATCAAGAGACCCAGTACTTC. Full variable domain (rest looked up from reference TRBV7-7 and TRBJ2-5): GAGVSQSPRYKVTKRGQDVTLRCDPISSHATLYWYQQALGQGPEFLTYFNYEAQPDKSGLPSDRFSAERPEGSISTLTIQRTEQRDSAMYRCASSQGLADQETQYFGPGTRLLVL.